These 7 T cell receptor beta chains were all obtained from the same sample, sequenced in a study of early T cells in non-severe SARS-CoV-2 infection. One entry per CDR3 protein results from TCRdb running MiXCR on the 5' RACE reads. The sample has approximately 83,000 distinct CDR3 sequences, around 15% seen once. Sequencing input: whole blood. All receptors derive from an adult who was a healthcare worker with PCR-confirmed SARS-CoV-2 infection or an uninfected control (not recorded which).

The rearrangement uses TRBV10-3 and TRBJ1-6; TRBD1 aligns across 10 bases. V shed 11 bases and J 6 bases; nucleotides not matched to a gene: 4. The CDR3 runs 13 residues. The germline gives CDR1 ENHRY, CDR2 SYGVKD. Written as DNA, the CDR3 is TGTGCCCCCAGGGACAGGGGTAATTCACCCCTCCACTTT. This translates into CAPRDRGNSPLHF.

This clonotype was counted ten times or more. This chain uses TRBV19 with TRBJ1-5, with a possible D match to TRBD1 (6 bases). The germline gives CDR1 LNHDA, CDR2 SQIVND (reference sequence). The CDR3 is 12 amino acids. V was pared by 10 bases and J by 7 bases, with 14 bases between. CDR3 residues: CATSGGWQPQHF. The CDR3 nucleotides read TGTGCCACCTCGGGGGGCTGGCAGCCCCAGCATTTT.

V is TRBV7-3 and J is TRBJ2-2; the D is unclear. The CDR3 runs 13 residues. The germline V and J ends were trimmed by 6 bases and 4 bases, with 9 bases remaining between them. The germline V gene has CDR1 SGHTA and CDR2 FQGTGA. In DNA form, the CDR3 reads TGTGCCAGCAGTGTCGTGAGCACCGGGGAGCTGTTTTTT. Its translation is CASSVVSTGELFF.

CDR3 DNA sequence: TGCGCCAGCAGTGACAGGGGCGATCCTCTCCTCTTAGCCAAAAACATTCAGTACTTC. This encodes CASSDRGDPLLLAKNIQYF. The rearrangement uses TRBV10-2 and TRBJ2-4; perhaps TRBD1 as D (6 bases). The CDR3 covers 19 residues. The V end was cut by 3 bases, the J end by 0 bases, with 21 bases between. Germline CDR1 WSHSY, CDR2 SAAADI.

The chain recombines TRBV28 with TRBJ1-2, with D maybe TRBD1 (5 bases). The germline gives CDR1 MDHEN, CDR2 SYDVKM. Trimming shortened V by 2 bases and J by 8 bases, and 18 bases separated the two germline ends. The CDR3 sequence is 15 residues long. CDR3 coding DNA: TGTGCCAGCAGTTTAGAGGGCCGCCGAAGGGACGGCTACACCTTC. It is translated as CASSLEGRRRDGYTF.

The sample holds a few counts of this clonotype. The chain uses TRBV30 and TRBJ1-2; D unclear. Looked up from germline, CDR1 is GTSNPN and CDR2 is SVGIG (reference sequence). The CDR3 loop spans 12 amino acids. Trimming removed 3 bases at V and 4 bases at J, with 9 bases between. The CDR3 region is CAWSPLGYGYTF. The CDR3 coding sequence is TGTGCCTGGAGCCCCCTTGGCTATGGCTACACCTTC.

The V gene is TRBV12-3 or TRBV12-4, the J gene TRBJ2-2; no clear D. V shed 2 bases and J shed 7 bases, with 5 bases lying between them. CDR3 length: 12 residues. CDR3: CASSLINGELFF. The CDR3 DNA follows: TGTGCCAGCAGTTTAATCAACGGGGAGCTGTTTTTT.